This TCR beta chain derives from a study of siplizumab effects on memory and regulatory T cells. Every sample had some 100,000 of its TCR templates assayed. Assay used: immunoSEQ multiplex PCR; TCRdb lists only in-frame clones, some missing. Of 90,000 to 120,000 clones in the sample, about 94% were seen once. General study findings and limits: There appeared to be greater diversity in naive T cells than in memory cells, and naive T cells seemed major contributors to the alloresponse.

Notes on this clone: Its antigen is unknown.

The CDR3 spans 18 residues. V shed 3 bases and J 7 bases; nucleotides not matched to a gene: 17. Germline V gene sequence: CDR1 LNHNV, CDR2 YYDKDF (reference sequence). The chain joins TRBV15 to TRBJ2-1; 8 bases match TRBD2. The receptor was derived from a human donor in good health. The sample consisted of Tregs sorted from blood. The CDR3 nucleotides read TGTGCCACCAGCAGGGAACCGGGACTAGGTATATCTGGGAATGAGCAGTTCTTC. Its protein is CATSREPGLGISGNEQFF.